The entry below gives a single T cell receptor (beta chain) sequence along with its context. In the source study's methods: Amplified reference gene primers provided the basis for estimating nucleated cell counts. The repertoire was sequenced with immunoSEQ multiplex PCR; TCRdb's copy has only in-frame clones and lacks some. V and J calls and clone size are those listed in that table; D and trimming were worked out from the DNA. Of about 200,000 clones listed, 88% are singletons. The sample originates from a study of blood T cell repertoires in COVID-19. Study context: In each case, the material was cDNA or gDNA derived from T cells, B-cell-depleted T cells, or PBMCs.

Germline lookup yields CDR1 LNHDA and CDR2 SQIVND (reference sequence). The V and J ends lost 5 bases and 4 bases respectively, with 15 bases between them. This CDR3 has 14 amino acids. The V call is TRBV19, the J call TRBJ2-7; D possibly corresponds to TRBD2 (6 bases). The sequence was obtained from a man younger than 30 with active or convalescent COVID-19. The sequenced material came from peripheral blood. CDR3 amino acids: CASSPGLTDYEQYF. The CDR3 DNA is TGTGCCAGTAGTCCGGGACTCACCGATTACGAGCAGTACTTC.